This is a list of T cell receptor beta chains from one sample in a study of blood T cell repertoires in COVID-19. TCRdb's table, derived via immunoSEQ multiplex PCR, lists solely in-frame clones and lacks some. The sample contains about 56,000 clones, approximately 89% of which appear only once. The sample was peripheral blood. These receptor sequences come from a woman aged 55-70 years with COVID-19, enrolled during active disease. Each CDR3 is given with its conserved first and last residue. The D gene is left open where the match is weak. Only some rows state a clone size, as once, few, many or a class for expanded clones.

TRBV28	-	TRBJ2-2	TRBD1	CASSFLRGRLTGELFF	TGTGCCAGCAGTTTCCTCAGGGGGCGCCTGACCGGGGAGCTGTTTTTT
TRBV18	-	TRBJ2-7	-	CASSRDTIYEQYF	TGTGCCAGCTCACGGGACACTATCTACGAGCAGTACTTC
TRBV11-3	-	TRBJ2-5	TRBD2	CASSQPRGSGVGETQYF	TGTGCCAGCAGCCAACCCCGGGGGAGCGGGGTAGGAGAGACCCAGTACTTC
TRBV3-1/TRBV3-2	-	TRBJ1-1	TRBD1	CASSPGHGRGLTNTEAFF	TGTGCCAGCAGCCCAGGTCATGGCAGGGGGCTTACGAACACTGAAGCTTTCTTT
TRBV28	-	TRBJ1-5	TRBD1	CASWDRDQPQHF	TGTGCCAGTTGGGACAGAGATCAGCCCCAGCATTTT
TRBV30	-	TRBJ1-1	-	CAWKGQDKHEAFF	TGTGCCTGGAAGGGGCAGGACAAACATGAAGCTTTCTTT
TRBV5-1	-	TRBJ1-2	-	CASSEVGDYGYTF	TGCGCCAGCAGCGAGGTGGGTGACTATGGCTACACCTTC
TRBV7-9	-	TRBJ2-1	-	CASSSQAGRNYNEQFF	TGTGCCAGCAGTTCCCAGGCGGGGCGAAACTACAATGAGCAGTTCTTC
TRBV6-5	-	TRBJ2-2	-	CASRGWTDLPGELFF	TGTGCCAGCAGGGGTTGGACAGATCTGCCCGGGGAGCTGTTTTTT
TRBV13	once	TRBJ1-1	TRBD1	CASSSRQGARNTEAFF	TGTGCCAGCAGCTCCCGACAGGGGGCCCGGAACACTGAAGCTTTCTTT
TRBV5-1	-	TRBJ2-5	-	CASAPVGEETQYF	TGCGCCAGCGCTCCAGTTGGAGAAGAGACCCAGTACTTC
TRBV28	-	TRBJ2-5	TRBD1	CASTGAGGRRETQYF	TGTGCCAGCACCGGGGCAGGGGGCCGGCGGGAGACCCAGTACTTC
TRBV20-1	-	TRBJ2-1	TRBD2	CSASLAGRNEQFF	TGCAGTGCTAGTTTAGCGGGGAGGAATGAGCAGTTCTTC
TRBV23-1	-	TRBJ2-2	-	CASSHFTVRVKNGELFF	TGCGCCAGCAGTCACTTTACGGTCAGGGTAAAGAACGGGGAGCTGTTTTTT
TRBV6-2/TRBV6-3	-	TRBJ2-3	TRBD2	CASSSGLAGGGTDTQYF	TGTGCCAGCAGTTCCGGACTAGCGGGAGGCGGCACAGATACGCAGTATTTT
TRBV6-5	-	TRBJ2-3	-	CASRETGLQAPTQYF	TGTGCCAGCAGGGAGACTGGACTCCAGGCCCCTACGCAGTATTTT